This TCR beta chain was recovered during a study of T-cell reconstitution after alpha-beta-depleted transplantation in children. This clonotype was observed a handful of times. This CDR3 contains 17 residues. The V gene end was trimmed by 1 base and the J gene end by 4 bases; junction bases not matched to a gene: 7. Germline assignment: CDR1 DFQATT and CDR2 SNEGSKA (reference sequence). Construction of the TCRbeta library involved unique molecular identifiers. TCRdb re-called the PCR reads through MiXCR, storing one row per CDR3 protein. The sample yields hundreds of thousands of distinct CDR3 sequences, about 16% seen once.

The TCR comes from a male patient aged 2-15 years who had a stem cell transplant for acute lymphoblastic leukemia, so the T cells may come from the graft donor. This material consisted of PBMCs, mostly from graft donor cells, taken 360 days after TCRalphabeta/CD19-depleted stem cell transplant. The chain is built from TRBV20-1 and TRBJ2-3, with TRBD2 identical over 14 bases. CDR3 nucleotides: TGCAGTGCTAGAGGACTAGCGGGAGGGGGAAGCGCAGATACGCAGTATTTT. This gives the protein CSARGLAGGGSADTQYF.